The present TCR beta chain was sequenced within a study of identifying expanded T cells in peripheral blood. Collection occurred without any documented infections or immune events in donors. Study-wide findings and caveats: Across healthy donors, higher total template counts meant significantly greater roughly two-week count variance. Differentially abundant clones: 0.95 to 1.5 between replicates, around 16 at roughly 2 weeks, around 20 at four.

Sequencing was performed with immunoSEQ multiplex PCR; in TCRdb, only in-frame clones are kept and a portion is missing. The sample shows 120,000 or so clones, around four fifths of them seen only once. The CDR3 loop spans 17 amino acids. Looked up from germline, CDR1 is SGHDT and CDR2 is YYEEEE. The V gene end was trimmed by 3 bases and the J gene end by 3 bases; junction bases not matched to a gene: 10. The count of this clone is one. Its antigen is as yet unknown. Sequences were obtained from blood. This TCR came from a person aged 18 to 75 in good health. The chain employs TRBV5-6 and TRBJ2-1; 9 bases line up with TRBD1. The CDR3 here is CASSYASGTGYYNEQFF. CDR3 sequence (DNA): TGTGCCAGCAGCTATGCTTCCGGGACAGGGTACTACAATGAGCAGTTCTTC.